This is a list of T cell receptor beta chains from one sample in a study of cytomegalovirus exposure and HLA in healthy donors. This table comes from immunoSEQ multiplex PCR, and its TCRdb copy is limited to in-frame clones, with some not included. This table has tens of thousands of clones, roughly 60% appearing once. The sample comprised PBMCs. These receptors were collected from a human donor in good health. Each CDR3 is given with its conserved first and last residue. Fields, in order: D gene, V gene, J gene, clone size, CDR3 protein, CDR3 DNA. The D gene is left open where the match is weak. Clone size is given for some rows only: seen once, a few or many times, or a class if the clone is expanded.

TRBD1,TRBV4-3,TRBJ1-1,NA,CASSHGTGVNTEAFF,TGCGCCAGCAGCCATGGGACAGGAGTTAACACTGAAGCTTTCTTT
NA,TRBV5-4,TRBJ1-4,NA,CASSLTSGGTSNEKLFF,TGTGCCAGCAGCTTGACTTCGGGAGGGACCTCTAATGAAAAACTGTTTTTT
NA,TRBV7-2,TRBJ2-7,NA,CASSLVSGAGEQYF,TGTGCCAGCAGCTTAGTTTCTGGGGCGGGAGAGCAGTACTTC
NA,TRBV4-1,TRBJ1-1,NA,CASTEVTWAEAFF,TGCGCCAGCACCGAGGTTACATGGGCTGAAGCTTTCTTT
NA,TRBV21-1,TRBJ1-1,NA,CASSKKRVAFNTEAFF,TGTGCCAGCAGCAAAAAGAGGGTGGCCTTCAACACTGAAGCTTTCTTT
NA,TRBV18,TRBJ1-1,NA,CASSIKPDRNTEAFF,TGTGCCAGCTCAATTAAGCCGGACAGGAACACTGAAGCTTTCTTT
NA,TRBV6-1,TRBJ2-7,NA,CASSATGRGGIEQYF,TGTGCCAGCAGCGCTACAGGGAGGGGCGGGATTGAGCAGTACTTC
NA,TRBV14,TRBJ2-7,NA,CASSQDLVYEQYF,TGTGCCAGCAGCCAAGATCTCGTCTACGAGCAGTACTTC
TRBD1,TRBV14,TRBJ1-1,once,CASSQVLQGVPTEAFF,TGTGCCAGCAGCCAAGTATTGCAGGGGGTACCAACTGAAGCTTTCTTT
NA,TRBV4-2,TRBJ2-1,NA,CASSSASRGSYNEQFF,TGTGCCAGCAGCTCCGCGTCGCGGGGCTCCTACAATGAGCAGTTCTTC
NA,TRBV5-4,TRBJ1-3,NA,CASSLGGQHSGNTIYF,TGTGCCAGCAGCTTGGGGGGACAACACTCTGGAAACACCATATATTTT
NA,TRBV29-1,TRBJ1-1,NA,CSGLARSSTEAFF,TGCAGCGGTCTCGCCCGGAGTAGCACTGAAGCTTTCTTT
NA,TRBV2,TRBJ1-1,NA,CASSDYRNTEAFF,TGTGCCAGCAGTGATTATAGGAACACTGAAGCTTTCTTT
TRBD1,TRBV11-1,TRBJ1-6,NA,CASRNRGSYNSPLHF,TGTGCCAGCCGGAACAGGGGCTCCTATAATTCACCCCTCCACTTT
NA,TRBV5-1,TRBJ1-2,NA,CASQAGESYGYTF,TGCGCCAGCCAGGCAGGGGAGAGCTATGGCTACACCTTC
NA,TRBV5-1,TRBJ1-1,NA,CASSFDGGGGATEAFF,TGCGCCAGCTCCTTCGATGGGGGCGGGGGAGCCACTGAAGCTTTCTTT
TRBD1,TRBV18,TRBJ1-5,NA,CASSATGGDQPQHF,TGTGCCAGCTCCGCCACAGGGGGAGATCAGCCCCAGCATTTT
NA,TRBV6-6,TRBJ2-1,NA,CASSYITIDNEQFF,TGTGCCAGCAGTTACATTACTATTGACAATGAGCAGTTCTTC
NA,TRBV9,TRBJ2-7,few,CASSVSGEPYEQYF,TGTGCCAGCAGCGTATCAGGGGAACCTTACGAGCAGTACTTC